This T cell receptor beta chain was found in a study of naive and memory T cell subsets. The study's findings and limits: Naive and memory subsets had different power law exponents for TCR abundance. Possibly reflecting memory cells re-expressing CD45RA, a few larger clonotypes occurred in naive repertoires, especially CD8. In CD4 and CD8 cells, diversity dropped from naive through EMRA.

Cells stained for CD3, CD4, CD8, CD45RA and CD27 were sorted into four subsets. Two oligonucleotides, mixed equimolar, formed the beta constant-region primer covering TRBC1 and TRBC2. The ligated cDNA underwent four PCR rounds using SP2 and nested alpha and beta constant-region primers. An oligonucleotide with the SP2 primer and a 12-nucleotide UMI was ligated to the cDNA 3' end. TCRdb reprocessed the UMI-ligation and nested PCR reads via MiXCR and lists one record per CDR3 protein. The sample shows 140,000 to 150,000 distinct CDR3 sequences, 22% of them seen only once. A note on this clonotype: As yet, its antigen is unknown.

The sequenced sample consisted of naive CD4+ T cells from blood. The TCR was taken from a human donor in good health.

CDR3 loop: CASSQDGRGPNQPQHF. The CDR3 bases are TGTGCCAGCAGCCAAGATGGCAGGGGCCCAAATCAGCCCCAGCATTTT. V gene TRBV3-1 combines with J gene TRBJ1-5; possible D gene TRBD1, 6 bases. Deletions cut 0 bases from V and 4 bases from J, with 13 bases between. This CDR3 spans 16 amino acids. The germline CDR1 and CDR2 sequences are LGHDT and YNNKEL (reference sequence).